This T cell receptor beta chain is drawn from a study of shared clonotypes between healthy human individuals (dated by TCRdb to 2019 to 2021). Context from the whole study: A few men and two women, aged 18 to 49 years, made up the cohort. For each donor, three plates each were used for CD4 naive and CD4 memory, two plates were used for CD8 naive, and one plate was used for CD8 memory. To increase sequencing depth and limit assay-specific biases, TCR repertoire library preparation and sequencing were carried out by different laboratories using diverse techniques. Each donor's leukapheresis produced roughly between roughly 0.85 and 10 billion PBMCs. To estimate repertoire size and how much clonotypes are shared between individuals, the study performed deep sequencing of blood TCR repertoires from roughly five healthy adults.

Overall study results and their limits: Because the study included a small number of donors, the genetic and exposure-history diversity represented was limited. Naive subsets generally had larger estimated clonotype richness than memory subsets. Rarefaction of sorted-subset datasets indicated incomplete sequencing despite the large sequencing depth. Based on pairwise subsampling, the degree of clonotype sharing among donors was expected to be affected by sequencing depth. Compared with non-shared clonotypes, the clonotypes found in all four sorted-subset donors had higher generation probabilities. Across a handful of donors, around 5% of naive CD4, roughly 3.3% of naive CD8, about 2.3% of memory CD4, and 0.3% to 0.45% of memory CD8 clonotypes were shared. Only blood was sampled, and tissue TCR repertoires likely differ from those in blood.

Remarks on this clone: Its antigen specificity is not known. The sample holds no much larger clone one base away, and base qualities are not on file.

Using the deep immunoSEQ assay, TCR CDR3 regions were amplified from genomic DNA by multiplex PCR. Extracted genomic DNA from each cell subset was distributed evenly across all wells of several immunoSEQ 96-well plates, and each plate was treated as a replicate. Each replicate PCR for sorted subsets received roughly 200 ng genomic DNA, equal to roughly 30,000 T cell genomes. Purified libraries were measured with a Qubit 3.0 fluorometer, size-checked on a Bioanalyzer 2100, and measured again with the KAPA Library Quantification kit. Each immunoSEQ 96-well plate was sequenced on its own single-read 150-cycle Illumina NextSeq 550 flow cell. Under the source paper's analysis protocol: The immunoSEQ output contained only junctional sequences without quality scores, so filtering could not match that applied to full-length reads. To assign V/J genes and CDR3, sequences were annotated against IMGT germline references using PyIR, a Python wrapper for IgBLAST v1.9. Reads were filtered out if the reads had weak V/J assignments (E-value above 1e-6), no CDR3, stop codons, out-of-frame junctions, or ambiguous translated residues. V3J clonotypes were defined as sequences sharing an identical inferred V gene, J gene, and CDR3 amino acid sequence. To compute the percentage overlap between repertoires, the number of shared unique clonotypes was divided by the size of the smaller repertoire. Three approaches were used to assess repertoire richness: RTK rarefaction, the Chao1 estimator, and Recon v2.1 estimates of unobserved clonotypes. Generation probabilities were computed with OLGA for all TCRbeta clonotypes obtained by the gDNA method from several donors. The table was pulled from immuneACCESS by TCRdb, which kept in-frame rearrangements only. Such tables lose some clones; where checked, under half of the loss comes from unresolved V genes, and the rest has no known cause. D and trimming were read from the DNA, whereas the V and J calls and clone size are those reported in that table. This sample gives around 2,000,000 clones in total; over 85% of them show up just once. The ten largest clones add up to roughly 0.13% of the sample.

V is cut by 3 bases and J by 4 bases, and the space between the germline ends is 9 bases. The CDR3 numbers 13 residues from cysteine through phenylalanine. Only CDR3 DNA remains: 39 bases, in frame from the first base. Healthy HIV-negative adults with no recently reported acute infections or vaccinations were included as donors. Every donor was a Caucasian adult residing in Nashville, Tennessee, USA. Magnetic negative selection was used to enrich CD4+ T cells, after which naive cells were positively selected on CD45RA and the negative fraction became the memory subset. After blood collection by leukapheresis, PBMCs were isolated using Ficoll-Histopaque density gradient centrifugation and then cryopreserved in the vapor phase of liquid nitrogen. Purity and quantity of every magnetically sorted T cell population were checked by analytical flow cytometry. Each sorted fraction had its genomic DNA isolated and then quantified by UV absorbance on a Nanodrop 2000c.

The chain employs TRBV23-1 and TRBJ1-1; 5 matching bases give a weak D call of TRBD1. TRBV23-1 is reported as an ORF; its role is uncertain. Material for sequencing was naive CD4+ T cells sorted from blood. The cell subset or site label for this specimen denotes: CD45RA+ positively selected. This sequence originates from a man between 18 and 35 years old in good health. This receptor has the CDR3 CASSQGGSTEAFF. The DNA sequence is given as TGCGCCAGCAGTCAGGGGGGTAGCACTGAAGCTTTCTTT.